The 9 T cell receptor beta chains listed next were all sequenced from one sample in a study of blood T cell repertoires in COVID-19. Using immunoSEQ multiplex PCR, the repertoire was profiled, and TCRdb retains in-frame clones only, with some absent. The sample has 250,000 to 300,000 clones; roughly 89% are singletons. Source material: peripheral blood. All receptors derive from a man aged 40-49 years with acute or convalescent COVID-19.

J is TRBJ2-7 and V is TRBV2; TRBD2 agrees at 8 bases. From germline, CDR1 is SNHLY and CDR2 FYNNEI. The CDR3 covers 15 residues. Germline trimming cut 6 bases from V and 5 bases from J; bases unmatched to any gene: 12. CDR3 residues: CASRTPYFGRDEQYF. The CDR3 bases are TGTGCCAGCAGGACCCCCTACTTCGGGAGGGACGAGCAGTACTTC.

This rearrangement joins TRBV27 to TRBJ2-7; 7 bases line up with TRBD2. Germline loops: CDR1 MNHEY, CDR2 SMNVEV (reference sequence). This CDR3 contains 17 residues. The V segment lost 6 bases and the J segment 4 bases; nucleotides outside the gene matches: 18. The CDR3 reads CASSPPLLRRGRYEQYF. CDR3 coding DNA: TGTGCCAGCAGCCCACCCCTCCTGAGGCGGGGGAGGTACGAGCAGTACTTC.

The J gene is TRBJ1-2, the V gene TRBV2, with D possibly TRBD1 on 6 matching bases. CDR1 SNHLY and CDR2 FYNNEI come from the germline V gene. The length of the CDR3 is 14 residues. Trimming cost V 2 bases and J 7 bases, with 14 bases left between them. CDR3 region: CASSESGGARGYTF. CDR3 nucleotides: TGTGCCAGCAGTGAATCTGGGGGGGCTCGTGGCTACACCTTC.

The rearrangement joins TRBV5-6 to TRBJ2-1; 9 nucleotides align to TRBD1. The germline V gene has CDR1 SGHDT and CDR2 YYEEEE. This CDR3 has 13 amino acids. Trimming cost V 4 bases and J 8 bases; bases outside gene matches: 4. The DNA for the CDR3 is TGTGCCAGCAGCGGGACAGGGTGGGATGAGCAGTTCTTC. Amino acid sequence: CASSGTGWDEQFF.

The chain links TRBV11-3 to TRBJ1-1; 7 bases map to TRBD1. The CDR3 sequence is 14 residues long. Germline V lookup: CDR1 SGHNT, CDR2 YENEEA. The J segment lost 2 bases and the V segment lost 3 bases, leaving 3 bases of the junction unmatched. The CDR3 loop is CASSLTGLNTEAFF. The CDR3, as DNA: TGTGCCAGCAGCTTGACAGGGTTAAACACTGAAGCTTTCTTT.

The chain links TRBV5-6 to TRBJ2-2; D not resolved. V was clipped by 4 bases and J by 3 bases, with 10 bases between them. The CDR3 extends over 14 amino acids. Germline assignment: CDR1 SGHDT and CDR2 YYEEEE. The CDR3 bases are TGTGCCAGCAGCCCGCGATTAGACACCGGGGAGCTGTTTTTT. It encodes CASSPRLDTGELFF.

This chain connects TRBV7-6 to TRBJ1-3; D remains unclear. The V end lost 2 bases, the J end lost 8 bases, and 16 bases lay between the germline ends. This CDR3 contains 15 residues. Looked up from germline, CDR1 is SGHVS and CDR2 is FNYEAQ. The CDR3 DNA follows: TGTGCCAGCAGCTTAATCGGTGGGCCCTCGGACACCATATATTTT. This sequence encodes CASSLIGGPSDTIYF.

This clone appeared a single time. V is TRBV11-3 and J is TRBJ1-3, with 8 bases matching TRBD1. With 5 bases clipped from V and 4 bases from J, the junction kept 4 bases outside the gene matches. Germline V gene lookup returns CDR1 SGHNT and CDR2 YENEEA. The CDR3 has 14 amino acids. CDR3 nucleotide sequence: TGTGCCAGCAGCCCAGGGACAGGAGGAAACACCATATATTTT. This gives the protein CASSPGTGGNTIYF.

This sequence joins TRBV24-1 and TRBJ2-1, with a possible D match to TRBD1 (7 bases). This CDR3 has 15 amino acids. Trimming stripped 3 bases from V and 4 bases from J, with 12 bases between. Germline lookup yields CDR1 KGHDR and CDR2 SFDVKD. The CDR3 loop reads CATSDVQGGYNEQFF. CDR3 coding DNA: TGTGCCACCAGTGATGTTCAGGGGGGTTACAATGAGCAGTTCTTC.